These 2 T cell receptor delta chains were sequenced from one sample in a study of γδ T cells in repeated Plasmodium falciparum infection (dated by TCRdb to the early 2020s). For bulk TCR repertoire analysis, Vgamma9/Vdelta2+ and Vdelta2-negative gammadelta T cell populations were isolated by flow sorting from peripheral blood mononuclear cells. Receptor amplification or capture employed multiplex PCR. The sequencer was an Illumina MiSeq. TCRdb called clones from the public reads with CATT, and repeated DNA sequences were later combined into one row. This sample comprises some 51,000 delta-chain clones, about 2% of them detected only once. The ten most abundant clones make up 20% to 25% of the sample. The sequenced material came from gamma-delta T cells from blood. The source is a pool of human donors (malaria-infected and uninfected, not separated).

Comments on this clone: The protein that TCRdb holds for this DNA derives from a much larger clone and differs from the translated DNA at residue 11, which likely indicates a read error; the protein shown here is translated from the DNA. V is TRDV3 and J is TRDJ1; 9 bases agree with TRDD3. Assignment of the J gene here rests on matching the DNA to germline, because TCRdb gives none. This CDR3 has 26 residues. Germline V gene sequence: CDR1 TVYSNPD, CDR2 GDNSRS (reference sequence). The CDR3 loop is CAYGSFLKPLSLGDPEYPPTVYKLIF. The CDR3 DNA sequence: TGTGCATACGGATCCTTCCTTAAGCCCCTGTCACTGGGGGACCCCGAATATCCCCCCACTGTTTATAAACTCATCTTT. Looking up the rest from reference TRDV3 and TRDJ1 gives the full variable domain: CDKVTQSSPDQTVASGSEVVLLCTYDTVYSNPDLFWYRIRPDYSFQFVFYGDNSRSEGADFTQGRFSVKHILTQKAFHLVISPVRTEDSATYYCAYGSFLKPLSLGDPEYPPTVYKLIFGKGTRVTVEP.

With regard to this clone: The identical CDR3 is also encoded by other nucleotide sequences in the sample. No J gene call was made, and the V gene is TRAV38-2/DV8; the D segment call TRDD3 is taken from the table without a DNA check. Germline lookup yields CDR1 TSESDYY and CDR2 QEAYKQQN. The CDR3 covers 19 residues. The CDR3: CAYRSASLLGDLYKDKIIF. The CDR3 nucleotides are TGTGCTTATAGGAGCGCGAGCCTACTGGGGGATCTCTACAAAGATAAGATCATATTT.